Sequencing of this TCR beta chain was carried out in a study of blood T cell repertoires in COVID-19. Study context: In each case, the material was cDNA or gDNA derived from T cells, B-cell-depleted T cells, or PBMCs.

This CDR3 spans 12 amino acids. V dropped 10 bases and J dropped 4; count of bases not matched to a gene: 4. Looked up from germline, CDR1 is SNHLY and CDR2 is FYNNEI. Followed longitudinally, the Seattle patients had been enrolled during active infection. Authors' analysis steps: Reference gene primer amplification gave nucleated cell count estimates. The data were produced by immunoSEQ multiplex PCR, yet TCRdb's version contains in-frame clones alone and is incomplete. V and J calls and clone size are as listed in that table; D and trimming were resolved from the DNA. The top ten hold about 12% of the sample, which has fewer than 450,000 clones, 88% seen once.

The sequencing sample was made of peripheral blood. This chain connects TRBV2 to TRBJ2-1, with TRBD1 matching over 7 bases. The receptor was isolated from a woman in her forties or fifties with COVID-19, enrolled during active disease. Written as DNA, the CDR3 is TGTGCCACCGGGGACAGTTACAATGAGCAGTTCTTC. Translating gives CATGDSYNEQFF.